One sample yielded the 27 T cell receptor beta chains listed below, sequenced in a study of T-cell memory formation after mild COVID-19. TCRdb used MiXCR to reprocess the 5' RACE reads, holding one entry per CDR3 protein. The sample records 110,000 to 150,000 distinct CDR3 sequences, 13% to 15% being singletons. Sequenced material: PBMCs or a T cell subset sorted from them (not recorded which). Receptors were obtained from an adult woman who had mild COVID-19 (a few samples of this study predate the infection). Cell type and time point are not known.

This clonotype has just a few counts. This chain connects TRBV4-2 to TRBJ2-7; perhaps D is TRBD1 or TRBD2 (6 bases each). In germline, CDR1 is LGHNA, CDR2 YNFKEQ. The CDR3 is 16 residues long. The V gene lost 2 bases and the J gene lost 7 bases, with 21 bases spanning the gap. CDR3 coding DNA: TGTGCCAGCAGCCAATTTCACCGGGACTCCCAGGGGGAGCAGTACTTC. Translating it yields CASSQFHRDSQGEQYF.

This clonotype has more than one count but fewer than ten. The V and J genes are TRBV6-5 and TRBJ1-4, with D hard to call. The CDR3 totals 13 residues. CDR1 is MNHEY and CDR2 is SVGAGI in the germline V gene. V was trimmed by 2 bases and J by 10 bases, leaving 11 bases between them. CDR3 sequence: CASSYTSGGKLFF. CDR3 nucleotides: TGTGCCAGCAGTTACACATCAGGAGGAAAACTGTTTTTT.

The genes are TRBV24-1 and TRBJ2-1; D uncertain. V lost 5 bases to trimming and J lost 4 bases, with 11 bases between them. The germline gives CDR1 KGHDR, CDR2 SFDVKD. The CDR3 has 14 residues. The CDR3 coding sequence is TGTGCCACCAGTGCTCTGGCAGGATACAATGAGCAGTTCTTC. Amino acids: CATSALAGYNEQFF.

J is TRBJ1-2 and V is TRBV27, with D maybe TRBD1 (5 bases). This CDR3 region has 13 residues. Germline values: CDR1 MNHEY, CDR2 SMNVEV (reference sequence). V lost 9 bases and J lost 4, with 15 bases in between. The CDR3 is CASTLRASYGYTF. The DNA of the CDR3 is TGTGCCAGTACCCTCAGGGCCTCCTATGGCTACACCTTC.

This clonotype was seen only a few times. The genes are TRBV27 and TRBJ1-1; weak D call: TRBD1 (6 bases). The V and J ends lost 5 bases and 8 bases respectively, with 18 bases between them. CDR1 MNHEY and CDR2 SMNVEV come from the germline V gene (reference sequence). The CDR3 covers 14 residues. CDR3 amino acids: CASSTLGGRVEAFF. In DNA, the CDR3 is TGTGCCAGCAGTACCCTGGGGGGCAGGGTCGAAGCTTTCTTT.

In its sample, this clonotype was seen a few times. This chain connects TRBV20-1 to TRBJ2-4; D might be TRBD1 (6 bases). Germline V gene lookup returns CDR1 DFQATT and CDR2 SNEGSKA (reference sequence). This CDR3 has 13 amino acids. V was cut by 3 bases and J by 4 bases, with 10 bases left in between. The CDR3 spells CSARGTNKNIQYF. The CDR3 DNA is TGCAGTGCTAGGGGGACAAATAAAAACATTCAGTACTTC.

This chain's CDR3 is CASSGGAGAPLNEQFF. As DNA, the CDR3 is TGTGCCAGCAGCGGGGGAGCGGGAGCTCCTCTCAATGAGCAGTTCTTC. The chain recombines TRBV9 with TRBJ2-1; 8 bases agree with TRBD2. J gave up 6 bases and V 3 bases, and 11 bases lay outside the gene matches. Germline values: CDR1 SGDLS, CDR2 YYNGEE. The length of the CDR3 is 16 residues.

This clonotype was seen more than once but under ten times. The rearrangement joins TRBV10-3 to TRBJ2-3; D unclear. The germline V gene encodes CDR1 ENHRY and CDR2 SYGVKD. The V and J ends lost 4 bases and 5 bases respectively, with 13 bases between them. The CDR3 sequence is 14 residues long. The CDR3 here is CAISGEWELDTQYF. CDR3 nucleotide sequence: TGTGCCATCAGTGGAGAGTGGGAACTAGATACGCAGTATTTT.

This clonotype came up many times. The J gene is TRBJ2-5, the V gene TRBV7-2; 10 nucleotides align to TRBD2. Germline CDR1 SGHTA, CDR2 FQGNSA. The CDR3 extends over 16 amino acids. Trimming cost V 4 bases and J 5 bases; bases outside gene matches: 10. CDR3 sequence reads: CASSSGASGSTETQYF. CDR3 bases: TGTGCCAGCAGCTCCGGCGCTAGCGGGAGTACGGAGACCCAGTACTTC.

This clonotype showed up many times. V and J are TRBV7-8 and TRBJ2-2, with D uncertain. The CDR3 spans 12 residues. Trimming cost V 6 bases and J 2 bases, with 4 bases left between them. CDR1 SGHVS and CDR2 FQNEAQ come from the germline V gene. DNA of the CDR3: TGTGCCAGCAGGCTTAACACCGGGGAGCTGTTTTTT. Protein: CASRLNTGELFF.

This chain connects TRBV24-1 to TRBJ2-3; 8 bases fit TRBD1. Germline assignment: CDR1 KGHDR and CDR2 SFDVKD. Germline trimming cut 3 bases from V and 4 bases from J; bases unmatched to any gene: 8. The CDR3 extends over 16 amino acids. The CDR3 here is CATSDHAGGAADTQYF. DNA for the CDR3: TGTGCCACCAGTGATCACGCAGGGGGCGCAGCAGATACGCAGTATTTT.

V gene TRBV7-9 combines with J gene TRBJ2-3; 11 bases match TRBD2. The V and J ends lost 5 bases and 2 bases, in that order; junction bases with no gene match: 9. The CDR3 consists of 17 residues. Germline CDR1 and CDR2: SEHNR and FQNEAQ (reference sequence). DNA of the CDR3: TGTGCCAGCAGCCCATCGGGACTAGCGGATTCCACAGATACGCAGTATTTT. It specifies CASSPSGLADSTDTQYF.

This clonotype has more than one count but fewer than ten. The rearrangement links TRBV5-5 to TRBJ2-5; 7 nucleotides agree with TRBD1. This CDR3 is built from 15 residues. V was pared by 4 bases and J by 5 bases, with 11 bases of the junction left unmatched. The germline gives CDR1 SGHKS, CDR2 YYEKEE (reference sequence). The CDR3 DNA reads TGTGCCAGCAGCCCCGGGACAGTGGCCCCGGAGACCCAGTACTTC. This encodes CASSPGTVAPETQYF.

This chain uses TRBV29-1 with TRBJ2-2; D gene unclear. Germline loops: CDR1 SQVTM, CDR2 ANQGSEA. Between the trimmed V and J ends, which lost 7 bases and 0 bases, there was a span of 9 bases. CDR3 length: 13 amino acids. The CDR3 loop is CSGCDPNTGELFF. CDR3 nucleotides: TGCAGCGGGTGCGACCCGAACACCGGGGAGCTGTTTTTT.

V usage is TRBV20-1 and J usage is TRBJ2-7, with 12 bases lining up with TRBD2. The CDR3 is made up of 15 amino acids. The germline V gene has CDR1 DFQATT and CDR2 SNEGSKA (reference sequence). After removal of 6 bases from V and 2 bases from J, the junction contained 8 bases not matched to a gene. The CDR3 loop is CSARWTSGVTYEQYF. Written as DNA, the CDR3 is TGCAGTGCAAGATGGACTAGCGGGGTAACCTACGAGCAGTACTTC.

The chain links TRBV12-3 or TRBV12-4 to TRBJ2-7; tentatively, D is TRBD2 (7 bases). There are 15 residues in the CDR3. With 2 bases removed from V and 0 bases from J, the gap between germline ends came to 11 bases. The CDR3 loop is CASSLLGGHSYEQYF. The CDR3 region has the DNA TGTGCCAGCAGTTTACTGGGGGGGCACTCCTACGAGCAGTACTTC.

This clonotype was seen a few times. The rearrangement uses TRBV15 and TRBJ2-6; possibly TRBD1 or TRBD2 for D (5 bases each). The germline V and J ends were trimmed by 0 bases and 0 bases, with 9 bases remaining between them. The length of the CDR3 is 17 residues. CDR1 and CDR2 (germline): LNHNV, YYDKDF (reference sequence). CDR3 bases: TGTGCCACCAGCAGAGATGGGGCGGGCTCTGGGGCCAACGTCCTGACTTTC. As protein: CATSRDGAGSGANVLTF.

The gene calls are TRBV5-4 and TRBJ2-3; TRBD2 matches at 14 bases. The germline CDR1 and CDR2 sequences are SGHNT and YYREEE (reference sequence). The CDR3 has 16 amino acids. Trimming took 5 bases from V and 4 from J; bases not matched to a gene: 6. DNA for the CDR3: TGTGCCAGCAGGAGACTAGCGGGGGGGCGGGCAGATACGCAGTATTTT. This sequence encodes CASRRLAGGRADTQYF.

This clonotype was counted at least ten times. In nucleotides, the CDR3 is TGCGCCAGCAGCCAAGCCCGGGACACCTACCAAGAGACCCAGTACTTC. It translates to CASSQARDTYQETQYF. The rearrangement links TRBV4-1 to TRBJ2-5; a weak D match, TRBD1 (6 bases). This CDR3 has 16 residues. The ends were cut back, 1 base at V and 0 bases at J, with 12 bases in the middle. In germline, CDR1 is MGHRA, CDR2 YSYEKL.

A few counts support this clonotype. This chain links TRBV9 with TRBJ2-7; D remains unclear. CDR1 and CDR2 from the germline V gene are SGDLS and YYNGEE. Deletions cut 1 base from V and 1 base from J, with 6 bases between. This CDR3 spans 13 amino acids. CDR3 sequence (DNA): TGTGCCAGCAGCGTAAGCCATTCCTACGAGCAGTACTTC. It translates to CASSVSHSYEQYF.

This chain links TRBV2 with TRBJ2-2; D perhaps matches TRBD1 (6 bases). V was shortened by 3 bases and J by 5 bases, with 13 bases between the two germline ends. The CDR3 covers 15 residues. Germline CDR1 is SNHLY and CDR2 is FYNNEI. The CDR3 protein is CASSDAGVRTGELFF. CDR3 in DNA: TGTGCCAGCAGTGATGCAGGGGTCCGGACCGGGGAGCTGTTTTTT.

This chain connects TRBV24-1 to TRBJ2-1, with 16 positions matching TRBD2. Germline CDR1 and CDR2: KGHDR and SFDVKD. The CDR3 is made up of 15 amino acids. After removal of 4 bases from V and 14 bases from J, the junction contained 7 bases not matched to a gene. Written as DNA, the CDR3 is TGTGCCACCAGTGACCTATCCGGGACTAGCGGGAGGGAGTTCTTC. Translating it yields CATSDLSGTSGREFF.

This sequence joins TRBV21-1 and TRBJ2-1. TRBV21-1 is reported as a pseudogene. The CDR3 runs 16 residues. The CDR3, as DNA: TGTGCCAGCAGCATCAAGAAGGGTGCCGAGGTCAATGAGCAGTTCTTC. It codes for CASSIKKGAEVNEQFF.

This clonotype was counted many times. The chain links TRBV5-1 to TRBJ2-7; tentatively, D is TRBD1 (6 bases). The CDR3 length is 14 residues. V shed 4 bases and J shed 3 bases, with 14 bases lying between them. CDR1 SGHRS and CDR2 YFSETQ come from the germline V gene. The CDR3 nucleotides are TGCGCCAGCAGCGCCACCAGGGGTATCTACGAGCAGTACTTC. It is translated as CASSATRGIYEQYF.

This chain joins TRBV4-1 and TRBJ2-5, with D perhaps being TRBD1 or TRBD2 (6 bases each). V was pared by 2 bases and J by 2 bases, with 9 bases between. This CDR3 comprises 14 residues. Germline V gene data show CDR1 as MGHRA and CDR2 as YSYEKL. The chain's CDR3 is CASSQQGRQETQYF. CDR3 in DNA: TGCGCCAGCAGCCAACAGGGGAGGCAAGAGACCCAGTACTTC.

The chain employs TRBV28 and TRBJ2-1; 10 bases agree with TRBD2. The CDR3 is 14 residues long. The germline CDR1 and CDR2 sequences are MDHEN and SYDVKM. V shed 3 bases and J 6 bases; nucleotides not matched to a gene: 2. The DNA of the CDR3 is TGTGCCAGCAGTTTCTGGACTAGCGGCAATGAGCAGTTCTTC. This gives the protein CASSFWTSGNEQFF.

Only a few counts were recorded for this clonotype. The chain combines TRBV7-9 with TRBJ2-1; 10 nucleotides agree with TRBD2. Germline V gene sequence: CDR1 SEHNR, CDR2 FQNEAQ (reference sequence). Trimming took 5 bases from V and 6 from J; bases not matched to a gene: 4. The CDR3 has 14 amino acids. The CDR3 sequence: CASSHSGGPNEQFF. CDR3 coding DNA: TGTGCCAGCAGCCATAGCGGGGGGCCCAATGAGCAGTTCTTC.